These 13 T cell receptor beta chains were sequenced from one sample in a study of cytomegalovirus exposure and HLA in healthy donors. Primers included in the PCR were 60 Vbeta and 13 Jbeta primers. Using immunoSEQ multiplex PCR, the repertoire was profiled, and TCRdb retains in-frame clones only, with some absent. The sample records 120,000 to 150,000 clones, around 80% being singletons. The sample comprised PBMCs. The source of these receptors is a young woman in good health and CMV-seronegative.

The CDR3 is CASSPARRETGELFF. CDR3 in DNA: TGTGCCAGCAGCCCCGCTCGTCGGGAGACCGGGGAGCTGTTTTTT. V is TRBV4-2 and J is TRBJ2-2; tentative D call: TRBD2 (6 bases). The CDR3 spans 15 residues. V lost 4 bases, J lost 5 bases, and 14 bases lay in between. Germline lookup yields CDR1 LGHNA and CDR2 YNFKEQ.

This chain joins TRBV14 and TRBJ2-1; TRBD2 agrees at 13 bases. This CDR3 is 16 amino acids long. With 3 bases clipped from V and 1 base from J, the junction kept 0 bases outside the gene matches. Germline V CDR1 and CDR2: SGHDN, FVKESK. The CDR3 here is CASSQGLAGSYNEQFF. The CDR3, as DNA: TGTGCCAGCAGCCAGGGACTAGCGGGGTCCTACAATGAGCAGTTCTTC.

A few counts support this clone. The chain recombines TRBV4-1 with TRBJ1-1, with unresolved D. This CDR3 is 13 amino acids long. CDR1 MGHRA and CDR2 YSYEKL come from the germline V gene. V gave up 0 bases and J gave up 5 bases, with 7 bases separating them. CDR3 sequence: CASSQESRTEAFF. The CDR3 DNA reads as TGCGCCAGCAGCCAAGAATCGAGGACTGAAGCTTTCTTT.

CDR3 amino acids: CASSLGAGTKTYEQYF. The CDR3 nucleotides are TGTGCCAGCAGCTTGGGGGCAGGGACAAAAACCTACGAGCAGTACTTC. The chain links TRBV5-4 to TRBJ2-7, with D maybe TRBD1 (6 bases). Trimming left V 0 bases short and J 2 bases short, with 15 bases between. The CDR3 is 16 amino acids. CDR1 is SGHNT, CDR2 YYREEE, per germline (reference sequence).

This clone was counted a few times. As DNA, the CDR3 is TGCGCCAGCGGGAGAGGGAATCAGCCCCAGCATTTT. It is translated as CASGRGNQPQHF. V and J are TRBV10-1 and TRBJ1-5; D gene uncertain. Trimming removed 8 bases from V and 4 bases from J, with 9 bases in between. Germline V gives CDR1 WNHNN, CDR2 SYGVQD (reference sequence). The CDR3 has 12 residues.

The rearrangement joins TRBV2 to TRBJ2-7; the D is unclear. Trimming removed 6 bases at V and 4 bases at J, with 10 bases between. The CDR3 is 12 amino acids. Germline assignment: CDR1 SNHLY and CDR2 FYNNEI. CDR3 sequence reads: CASRPNGYEQYF. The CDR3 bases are TGTGCCAGCAGACCGAACGGGTACGAGCAGTACTTC.

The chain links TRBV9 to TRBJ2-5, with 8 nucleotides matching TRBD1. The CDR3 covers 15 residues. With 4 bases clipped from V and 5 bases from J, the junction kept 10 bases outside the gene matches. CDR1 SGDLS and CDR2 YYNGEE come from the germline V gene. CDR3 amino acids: CASSTRQGTRETQYF. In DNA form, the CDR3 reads TGTGCCAGCAGCACCCGACAGGGGACTCGGGAGACCCAGTACTTC.

The CDR3 coding sequence is TGTGCCACCAGTTCCGAGCTGGGGACAGAGAACACTGAAGCTTTCTTT. Its translation: CATSSELGTENTEAFF. The V and J genes are TRBV15 and TRBJ1-1, with 7 bases that match TRBD1. The V segment lost 6 bases and the J segment 1 base; nucleotides outside the gene matches: 11. The CDR3 is 16 residues long. The V gene's germline CDR1 is LNHNV and CDR2 YYDKDF (reference sequence).

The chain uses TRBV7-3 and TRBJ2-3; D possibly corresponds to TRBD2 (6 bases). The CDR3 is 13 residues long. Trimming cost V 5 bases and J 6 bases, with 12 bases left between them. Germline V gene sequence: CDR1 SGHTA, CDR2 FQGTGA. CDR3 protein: CASSESRGDTQYF. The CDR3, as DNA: TGTGCCAGCAGCGAAAGTCGGGGGGATACGCAGTATTTT.

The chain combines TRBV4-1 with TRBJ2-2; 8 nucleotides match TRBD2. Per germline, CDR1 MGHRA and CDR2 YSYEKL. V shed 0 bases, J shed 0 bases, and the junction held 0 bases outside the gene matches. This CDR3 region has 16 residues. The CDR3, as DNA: TGCGCCAGCAGCCAAGAAGCGGGGGCGAACACCGGGGAGCTGTTTTTT. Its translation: CASSQEAGANTGELFF.

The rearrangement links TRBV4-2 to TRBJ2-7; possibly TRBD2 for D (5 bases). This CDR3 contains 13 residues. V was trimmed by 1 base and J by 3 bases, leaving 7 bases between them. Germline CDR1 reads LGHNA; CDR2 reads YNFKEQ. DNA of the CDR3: TGTGCCAGCAGCCAAGCCCGGGACTACGAGCAGTACTTC. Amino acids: CASSQARDYEQYF.

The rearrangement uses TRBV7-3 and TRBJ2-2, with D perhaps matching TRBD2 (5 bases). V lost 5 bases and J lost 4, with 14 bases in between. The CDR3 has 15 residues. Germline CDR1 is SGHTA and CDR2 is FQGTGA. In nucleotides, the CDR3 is TGTGCCAGCAGCGCAACTAGTGGTAGCACCGGGGAGCTGTTTTTT. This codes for CASSATSGSTGELFF.

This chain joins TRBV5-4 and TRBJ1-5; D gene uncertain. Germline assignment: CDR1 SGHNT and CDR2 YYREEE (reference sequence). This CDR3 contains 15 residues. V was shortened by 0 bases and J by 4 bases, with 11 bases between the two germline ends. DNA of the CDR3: TGTGCCAGCAGCTTGGCACCAGGCCAGAATCAGCCCCAGCATTTT. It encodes CASSLAPGQNQPQHF.